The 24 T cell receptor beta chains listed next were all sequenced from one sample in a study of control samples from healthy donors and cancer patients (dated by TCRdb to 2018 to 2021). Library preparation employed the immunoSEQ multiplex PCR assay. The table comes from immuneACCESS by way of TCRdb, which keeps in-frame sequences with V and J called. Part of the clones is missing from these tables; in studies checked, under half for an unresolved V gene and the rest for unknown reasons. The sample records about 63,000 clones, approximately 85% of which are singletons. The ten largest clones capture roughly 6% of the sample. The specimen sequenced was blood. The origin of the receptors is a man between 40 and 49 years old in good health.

CDR3 sequence (DNA): TGTGCCAGCAGTTACCCCCAGGGGGCGCTTACCGGGGAGCTGTTTTTT. Residues: CASSYPQGALTGELFF. This chain connects TRBV6-5 to TRBJ2-2; 8 bases align to TRBD1. V trimming: 2 bases; J trimming: 5 bases; junction bases outside the gene matches: 7. The V gene's germline CDR1 is MNHEY and CDR2 SVGAGI. The CDR3 is 16 amino acids.

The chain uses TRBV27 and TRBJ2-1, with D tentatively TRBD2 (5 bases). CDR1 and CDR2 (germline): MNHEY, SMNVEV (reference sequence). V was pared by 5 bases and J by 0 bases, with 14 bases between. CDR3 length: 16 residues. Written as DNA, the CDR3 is TGTGCCAGCAGTCAGGTAGCGTACTTCTCCTACAATGAGCAGTTCTTC. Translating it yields CASSQVAYFSYNEQFF.

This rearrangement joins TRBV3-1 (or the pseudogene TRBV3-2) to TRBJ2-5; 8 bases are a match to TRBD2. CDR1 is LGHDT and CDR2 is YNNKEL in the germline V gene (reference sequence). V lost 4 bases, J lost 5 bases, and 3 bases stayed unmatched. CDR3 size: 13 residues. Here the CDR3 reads CASSRSGGETQYF. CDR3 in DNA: TGTGCCAGCAGCCGGAGCGGGGGCGAGACCCAGTACTTC.

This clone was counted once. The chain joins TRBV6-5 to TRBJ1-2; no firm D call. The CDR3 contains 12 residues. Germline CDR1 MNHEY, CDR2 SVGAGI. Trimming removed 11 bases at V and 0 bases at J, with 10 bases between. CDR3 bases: TGTGCCTGCGGGCAGGCTAACTATGGCTACACCTTC. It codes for CACGQANYGYTF.

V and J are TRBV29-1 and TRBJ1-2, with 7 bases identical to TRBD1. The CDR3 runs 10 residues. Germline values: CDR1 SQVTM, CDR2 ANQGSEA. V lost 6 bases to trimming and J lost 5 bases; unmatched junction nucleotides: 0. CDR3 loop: CSVGQYGYTF. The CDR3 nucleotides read TGCAGCGTGGGACAGTATGGCTACACCTTC.

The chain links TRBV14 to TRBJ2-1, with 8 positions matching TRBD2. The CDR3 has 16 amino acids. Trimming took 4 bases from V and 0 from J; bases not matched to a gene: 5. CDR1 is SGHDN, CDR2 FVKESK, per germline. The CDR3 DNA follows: TGTGCCAGCAGCCCCTTAGCGGGACGCTCCTACAATGAGCAGTTCTTC. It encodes CASSPLAGRSYNEQFF. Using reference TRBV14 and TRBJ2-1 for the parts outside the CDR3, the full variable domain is EAGVTQFPSHSVIEKGQTVTLRCDPISGHDNLYWYRRVMGKEIKFLLHFVKESKQDESGMPNNRFLAERTGGTYSTLKVQPAELEDSGVYFCASSPLAGRSYNEQFFGPGTRLTVL.

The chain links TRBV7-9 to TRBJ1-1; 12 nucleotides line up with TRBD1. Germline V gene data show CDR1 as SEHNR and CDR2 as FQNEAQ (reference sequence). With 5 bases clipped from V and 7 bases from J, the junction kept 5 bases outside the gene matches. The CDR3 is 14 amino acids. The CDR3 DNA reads TGTGCCAGCAGCCGGGACAGGGGGCAGGATGAAGCTTTCTTT. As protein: CASSRDRGQDEAFF.

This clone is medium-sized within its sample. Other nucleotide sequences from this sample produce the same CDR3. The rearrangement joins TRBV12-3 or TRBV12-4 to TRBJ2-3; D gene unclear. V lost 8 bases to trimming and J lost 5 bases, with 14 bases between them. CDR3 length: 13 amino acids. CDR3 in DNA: TGTGCCAGCTCTTTCGGCTCTGGAGATACGCAGTATTTT. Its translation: CASSFGSGDTQYF.

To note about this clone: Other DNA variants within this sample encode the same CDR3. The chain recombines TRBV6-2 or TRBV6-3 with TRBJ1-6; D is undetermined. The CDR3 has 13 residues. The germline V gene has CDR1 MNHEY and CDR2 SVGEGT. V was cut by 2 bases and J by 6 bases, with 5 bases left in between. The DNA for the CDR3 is TGTGCCAGCAGTTACGGCAGTAATTCACCCCTCCACTTT. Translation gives CASSYGSNSPLHF.

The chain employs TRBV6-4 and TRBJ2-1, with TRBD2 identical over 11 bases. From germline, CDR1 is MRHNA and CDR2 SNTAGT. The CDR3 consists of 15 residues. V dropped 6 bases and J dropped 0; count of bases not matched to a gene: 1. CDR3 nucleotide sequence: TGTGCCAGCAGCACTAGCGGGAGCTCCTACAATGAGCAGTTCTTC. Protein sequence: CASSTSGSSYNEQFF.

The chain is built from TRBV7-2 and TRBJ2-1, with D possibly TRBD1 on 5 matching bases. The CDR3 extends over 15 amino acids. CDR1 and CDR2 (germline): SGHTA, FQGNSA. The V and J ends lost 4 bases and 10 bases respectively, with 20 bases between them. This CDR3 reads CASSSPRTLRIEQFF. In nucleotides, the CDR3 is TGTGCCAGCAGCTCTCCCAGGACACTCCGAATAGAGCAGTTCTTC.

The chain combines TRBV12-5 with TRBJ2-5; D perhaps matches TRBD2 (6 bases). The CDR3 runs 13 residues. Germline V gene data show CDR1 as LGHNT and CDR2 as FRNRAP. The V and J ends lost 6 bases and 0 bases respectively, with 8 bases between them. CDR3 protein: CASGRDYQETQYF. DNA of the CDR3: TGTGCTAGTGGGCGGGACTACCAAGAGACCCAGTACTTC.

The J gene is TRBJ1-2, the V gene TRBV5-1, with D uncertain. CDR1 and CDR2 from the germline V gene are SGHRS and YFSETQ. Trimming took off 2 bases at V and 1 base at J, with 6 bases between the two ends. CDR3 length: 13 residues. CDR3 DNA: TGCGCCAGCAGCTTAGACGGTAACTATGGCTACACCTTC. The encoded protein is CASSLDGNYGYTF. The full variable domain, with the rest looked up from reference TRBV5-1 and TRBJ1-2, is KAGVTQTPRYLIKTRGQQVTLSCSPISGHRSVSWYQQTPGQGLQFLFEYFSETQRNKGNFPGRFSGRQFSNSRSEMNVSTLELGDSALYLCASSLDGNYGYTFGSGTRLTVV.

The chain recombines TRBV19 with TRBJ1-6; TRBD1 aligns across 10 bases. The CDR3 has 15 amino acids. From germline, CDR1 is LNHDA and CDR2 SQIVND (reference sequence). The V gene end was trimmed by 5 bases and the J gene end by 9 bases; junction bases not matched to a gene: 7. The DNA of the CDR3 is TGTGCCAGTAGTTACTCCGGGACAGGGGTTTCACCCCTCCACTTT. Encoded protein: CASSYSGTGVSPLHF.

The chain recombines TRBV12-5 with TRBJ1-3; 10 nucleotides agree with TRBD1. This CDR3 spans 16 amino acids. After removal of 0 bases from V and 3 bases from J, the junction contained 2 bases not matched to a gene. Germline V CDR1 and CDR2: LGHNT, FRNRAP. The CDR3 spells CASGLVRDRGGNTIYF. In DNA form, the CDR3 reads TGTGCTAGTGGTTTGGTCAGGGACAGGGGTGGAAACACCATATATTTT.

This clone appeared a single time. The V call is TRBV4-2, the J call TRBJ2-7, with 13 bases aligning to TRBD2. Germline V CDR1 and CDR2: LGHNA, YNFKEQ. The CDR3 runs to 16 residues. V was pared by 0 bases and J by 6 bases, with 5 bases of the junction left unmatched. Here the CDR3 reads CASSQDGTSGIREQYF. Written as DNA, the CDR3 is TGTGCCAGCAGCCAAGACGGGACTAGCGGGATCCGCGAGCAGTACTTC.

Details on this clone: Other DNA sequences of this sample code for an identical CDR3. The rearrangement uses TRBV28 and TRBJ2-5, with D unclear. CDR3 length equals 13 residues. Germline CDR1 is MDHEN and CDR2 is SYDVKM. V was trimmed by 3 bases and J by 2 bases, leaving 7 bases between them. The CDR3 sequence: CASSFYPQETQYF. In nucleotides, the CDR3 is TGTGCCAGCAGTTTTTATCCTCAAGAGACCCAGTACTTC.

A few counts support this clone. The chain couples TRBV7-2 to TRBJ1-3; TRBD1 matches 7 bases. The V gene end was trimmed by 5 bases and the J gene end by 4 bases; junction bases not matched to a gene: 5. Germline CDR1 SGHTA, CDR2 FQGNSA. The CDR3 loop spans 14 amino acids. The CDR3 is CASSPGTVGNTIYF. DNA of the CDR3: TGTGCCAGCAGCCCAGGGACAGTGGGAAACACCATATATTTT.

CDR3 in DNA: TGTGCCAGTATCAAGGGGCCCATGAACACTGAAGCTTTCTTT. Translating gives CASIKGPMNTEAFF. The chain combines TRBV19 with TRBJ1-1; perhaps TRBD1 as D (5 bases). CDR3 size: 14 residues. CDR1 is LNHDA and CDR2 is SQIVND in the germline V gene (reference sequence). V was shortened by 7 bases and J by 0 bases, with 12 bases between the two germline ends.

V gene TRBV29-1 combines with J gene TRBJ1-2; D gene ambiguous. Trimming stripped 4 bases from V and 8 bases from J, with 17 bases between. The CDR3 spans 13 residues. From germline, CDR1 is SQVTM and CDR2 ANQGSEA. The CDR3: CSVVDSSRKGYTF. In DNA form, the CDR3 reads TGCAGCGTTGTAGACTCCTCGCGCAAGGGCTACACCTTC.

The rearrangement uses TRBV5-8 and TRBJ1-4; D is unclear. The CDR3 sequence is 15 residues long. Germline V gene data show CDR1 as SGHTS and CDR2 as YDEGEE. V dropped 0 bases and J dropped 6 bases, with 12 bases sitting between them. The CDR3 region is CASSLGSPVDEKLFF. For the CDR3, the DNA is TGTGCCAGCAGCTTGGGTTCACCAGTGGATGAAAAACTGTTTTTT. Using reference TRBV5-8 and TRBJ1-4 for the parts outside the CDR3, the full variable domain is EAGVTQSPTHLIKTRGQQATLRCSPISGHTSVYWYQQALGLGLQFLLWYDEGEERNRGNFPPRFSGRQFPNYSSELNVNALELEDSALYLCASSLGSPVDEKLFFGSGTQLSVL.

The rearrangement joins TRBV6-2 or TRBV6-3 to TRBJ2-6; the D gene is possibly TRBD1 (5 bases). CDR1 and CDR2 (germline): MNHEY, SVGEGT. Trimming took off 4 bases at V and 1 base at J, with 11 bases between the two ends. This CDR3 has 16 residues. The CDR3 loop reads CASSSDIRSGANVLTF. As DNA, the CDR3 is TGTGCCAGCAGTTCGGACATACGATCTGGGGCCAACGTCCTGACTTTC.

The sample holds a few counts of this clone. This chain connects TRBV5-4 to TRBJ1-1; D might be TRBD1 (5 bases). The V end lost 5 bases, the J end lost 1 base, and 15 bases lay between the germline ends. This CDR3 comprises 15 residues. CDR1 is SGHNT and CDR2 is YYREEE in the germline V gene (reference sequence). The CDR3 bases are TGTGCCAGCAGACCAAATCAGGGTACGAACACTGAAGCTTTCTTT. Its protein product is CASRPNQGTNTEAFF.

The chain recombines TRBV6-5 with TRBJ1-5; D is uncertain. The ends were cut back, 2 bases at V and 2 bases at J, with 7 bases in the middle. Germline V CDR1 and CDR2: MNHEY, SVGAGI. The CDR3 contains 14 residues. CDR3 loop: CASSYRAGNQPQHF. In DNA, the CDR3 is TGTGCCAGCAGTTACAGGGCTGGCAATCAGCCCCAGCATTTT.